These T cell receptor beta chains were read from a single sample in a study of T cell responses to AZD1222 COVID-19 vaccine. Generated by immunoSEQ multiplex PCR, the TCRdb table keeps only in-frame clones and is missing some. The table records around 78,000 clones, 75% to 90% of them present only once. The sample in question was peripheral blood, obtained on day 0 of AZD1222 vaccination. These receptors all come from an adult in good health. Both conserved end residues are part of each CDR3. D genes are given only for firm matches. Part of the rows lack a size; the others show once, few, many or a class for expanded clones.

TRBD1 | few | TRBJ2-2 | TRBV5-6 | CASSSGGQTGELFF | TGTGCCAGCAGCTCAGGGGGCCAGACCGGGGAGCTGTTTTTT
TRBD1 | - | TRBJ1-5 | TRBV4-3 | CASSQVYGTGNQPQHF | TGCGCCAGCAGCCAGGTATACGGGACAGGGAATCAGCCCCAGCATTTT
TRBD2 | - | TRBJ2-7 | TRBV2 | CASIRLGTSGLEQYF | TGTGCCAGCATCCGCCTGGGGACTAGCGGTCTGGAGCAGTACTTC
- | - | TRBJ2-7 | TRBV5-1 | CASSFKEGSPSEQYF | TGCGCCAGCAGCTTCAAAGAGGGGTCCCCAAGCGAGCAGTACTTC
TRBD1 | once | TRBJ1-1 | TRBV6-5 | CASSLGQANTEAFF | TGTGCCAGCAGTCTGGGACAGGCGAACACTGAAGCTTTCTTT
- | - | TRBJ1-3 | TRBV29-1 | CSVGDGSSGNTIYF | TGCAGCGTGGGGGACGGGAGCTCTGGAAACACCATATATTTT
- | - | TRBJ1-4 | TRBV7-6 | CASSLARTAATNEKLFF | TGTGCCAGCAGCTTAGCTCGGACCGCCGCAACTAATGAAAAACTGTTTTTT
TRBD2 | - | TRBJ2-3 | TRBV6-1 | CASSSLAEDTQYF | TGTGCCAGCAGTAGTCTAGCGGAAGATACGCAGTATTTT
- | - | TRBJ2-3 | TRBV7-9 | CASSLGRDNTDTQYF | TGTGCCAGCAGCTTAGGTAGGGACAACACAGATACGCAGTATTTT
TRBD2 | - | TRBJ2-1 | TRBV15 | CATSRDLGGGGSRVVEQFF | TGTGCCACCAGCAGAGATCTGGGCGGCGGCGGGAGTAGGGTCGTTGAGCAGTTCTTC
- | - | TRBJ1-5 | TRBV7-9 | CASTRGNSNQPQHF | TGTGCCAGCACGAGGGGGAATAGCAATCAGCCCCAGCATTTT
- | - | TRBJ2-1 | TRBV5-6 | CASSLDRTHEQFF | TGTGCCAGCAGCTTGGACAGGACCCATGAGCAGTTCTTC
- | once | TRBJ1-6 | TRBV27 | CASSRDEGTSPLHF | TGTGCCAGCAGCAGAGACGAGGGGACTTCACCCCTCCACTTT
- | - | TRBJ1-6 | TRBV5-1 | CASSSEGTDHNSPLHF | TGCGCCAGCAGCTCTGAAGGGACGGATCATAATTCACCCCTCCACTTT
TRBD2 | - | TRBJ2-2 | TRBV9 | CASSIAGPDTGELFF | TGTGCCAGCAGTATAGCGGGACCAGACACCGGGGAGCTGTTTTTT
TRBD2 | - | TRBJ2-5 | TRBV5-1 | CASGGSGEETQYF | TGCGCCAGCGGCGGTAGCGGGGAAGAGACCCAGTACTTC